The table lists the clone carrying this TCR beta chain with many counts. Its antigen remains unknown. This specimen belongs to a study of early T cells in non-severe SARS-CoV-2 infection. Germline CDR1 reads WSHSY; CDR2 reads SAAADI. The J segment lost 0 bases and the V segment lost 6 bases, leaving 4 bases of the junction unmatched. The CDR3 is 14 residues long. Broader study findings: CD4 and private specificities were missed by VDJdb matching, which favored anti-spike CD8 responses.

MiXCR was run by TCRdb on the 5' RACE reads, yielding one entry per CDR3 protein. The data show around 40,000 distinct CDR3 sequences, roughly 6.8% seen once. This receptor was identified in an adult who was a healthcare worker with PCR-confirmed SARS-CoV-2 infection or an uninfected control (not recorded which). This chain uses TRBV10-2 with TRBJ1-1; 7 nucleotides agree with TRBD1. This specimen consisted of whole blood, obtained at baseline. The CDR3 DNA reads TGCGCCAGCAGAGACGGGACAGTGAACACTGAAGCTTTCTTT. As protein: CASRDGTVNTEAFF.